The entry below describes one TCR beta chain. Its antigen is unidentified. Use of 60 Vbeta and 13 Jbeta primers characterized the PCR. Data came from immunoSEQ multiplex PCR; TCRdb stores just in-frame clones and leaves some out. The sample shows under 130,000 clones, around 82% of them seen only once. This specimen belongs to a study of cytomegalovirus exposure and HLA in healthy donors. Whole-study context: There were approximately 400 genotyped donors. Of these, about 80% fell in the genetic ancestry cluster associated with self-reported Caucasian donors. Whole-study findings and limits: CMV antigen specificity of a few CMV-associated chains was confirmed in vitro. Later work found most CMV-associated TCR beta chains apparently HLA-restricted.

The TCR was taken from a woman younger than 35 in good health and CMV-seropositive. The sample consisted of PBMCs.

The CDR3 loop reads CASSYLRGYEQYF. In nucleotides, the CDR3 is TGTGCCAGCAGTTATCTTCGGGGCTACGAGCAGTACTTC. The gene calls are TRBV6-6 and TRBJ2-7, with a possible D match to TRBD2 (5 bases). The CDR3 totals 13 residues. Trimming stripped 3 bases from V and 3 bases from J, with 9 bases between. The germline V gene has CDR1 MNHNY and CDR2 SVGAGI (reference sequence).